The source of this TCR beta chain is a study of blood T cells in healthy people across ages. A sample-barcoded 5' primer and a J-beta primer mix were used in a second PCR of about 6 to 11 cycles. Each CDR3 protein gets one entry after TCRdb re-called the 5' RACE reads with MiXCR. The data hold about 930,000 distinct CDR3 sequences, with 25% to 30% observed a single time. CDR1 SGHDT and CDR2 YYEEEE come from the germline V gene. The CDR3 contains 17 residues. Trimming at V came to 2 bases and at J to 5 bases, leaving 11 bases not matched to a gene. This sample also appeared in a second study, on T cells of mothers and their children.

This receptor was taken from a woman aged 40 to 55 in good health. This rearrangement joins TRBV5-6 to TRBJ2-2, with TRBD1 matching over 8 bases. Sequencing input: blood. CDR3 bases: TGTGCCAGCAGCTTAATGTCCGGGACAGGCCTAACCGGGGAGCTGTTTTTT. As protein: CASSLMSGTGLTGELFF.